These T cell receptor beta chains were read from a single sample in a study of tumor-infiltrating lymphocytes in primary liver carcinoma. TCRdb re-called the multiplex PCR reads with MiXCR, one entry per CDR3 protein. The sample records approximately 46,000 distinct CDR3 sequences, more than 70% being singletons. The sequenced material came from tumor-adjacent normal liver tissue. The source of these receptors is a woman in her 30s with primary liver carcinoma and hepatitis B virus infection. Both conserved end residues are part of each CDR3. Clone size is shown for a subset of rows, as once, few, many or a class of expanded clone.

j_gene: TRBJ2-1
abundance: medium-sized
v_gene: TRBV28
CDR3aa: CASSFFGEQFF

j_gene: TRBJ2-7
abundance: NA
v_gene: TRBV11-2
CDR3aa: CTSSSYDYEQYF

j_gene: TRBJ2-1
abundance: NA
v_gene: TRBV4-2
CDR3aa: CAISHTGLVNEQFF

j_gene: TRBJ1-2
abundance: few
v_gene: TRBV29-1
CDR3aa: CSVGGTGRLGYTF

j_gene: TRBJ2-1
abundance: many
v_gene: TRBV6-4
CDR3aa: CASSPLAGGPDEQFF

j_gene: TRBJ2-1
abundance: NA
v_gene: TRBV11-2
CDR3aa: CASRLMRTSYNKQFF

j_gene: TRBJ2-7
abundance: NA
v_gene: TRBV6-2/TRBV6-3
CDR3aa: CARSDGPGLADSYEQYF

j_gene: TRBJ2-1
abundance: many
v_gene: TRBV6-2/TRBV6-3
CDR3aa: CASSYETSGYNEQFF

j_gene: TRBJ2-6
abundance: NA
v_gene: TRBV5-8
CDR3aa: CASTMTGFSGAKVLTF

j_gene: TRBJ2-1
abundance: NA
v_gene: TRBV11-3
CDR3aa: CASSSGLAANFYNEQFF

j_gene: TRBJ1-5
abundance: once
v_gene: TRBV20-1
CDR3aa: CSARGLLSQPQHF

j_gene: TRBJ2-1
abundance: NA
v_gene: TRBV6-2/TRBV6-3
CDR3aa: CASVRQLSFNEQFF

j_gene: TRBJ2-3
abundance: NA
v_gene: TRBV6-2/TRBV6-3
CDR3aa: CASSTGATDRQYF

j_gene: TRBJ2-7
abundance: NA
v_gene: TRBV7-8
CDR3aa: CASSAPRRLALYEQYF

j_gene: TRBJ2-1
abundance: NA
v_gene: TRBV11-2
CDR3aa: CASSTSLTGGYKEQFF

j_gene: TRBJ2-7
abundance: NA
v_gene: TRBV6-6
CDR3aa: CASSYSRGRTYEQYF

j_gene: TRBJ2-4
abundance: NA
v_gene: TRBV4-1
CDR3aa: CASSPDMNRDTSKLYF

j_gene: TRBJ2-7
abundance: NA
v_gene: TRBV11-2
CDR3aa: CDSSSYDYKQYF

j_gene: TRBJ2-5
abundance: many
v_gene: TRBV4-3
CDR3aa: CASSQDGMEIQYF

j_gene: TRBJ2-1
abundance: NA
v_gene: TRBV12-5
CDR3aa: CASGGDSNEQLF

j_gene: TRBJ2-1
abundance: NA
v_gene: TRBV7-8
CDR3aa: CASSSHWGRNYHEQFF

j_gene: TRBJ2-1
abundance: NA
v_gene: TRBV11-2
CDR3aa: CANHRGAYNEQFF

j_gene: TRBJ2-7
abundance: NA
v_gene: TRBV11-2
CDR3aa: CASSPTRQSCEQYF

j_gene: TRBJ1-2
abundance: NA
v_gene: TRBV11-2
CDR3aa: CAGAQVWGGGYTF

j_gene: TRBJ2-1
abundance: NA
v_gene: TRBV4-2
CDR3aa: CDRSLGTSGRAEVNEQFF

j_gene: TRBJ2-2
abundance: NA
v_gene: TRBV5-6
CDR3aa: CASSLAPSVTKELFF

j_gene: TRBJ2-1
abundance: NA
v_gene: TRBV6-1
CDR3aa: CASSAMEEGHNEQFF

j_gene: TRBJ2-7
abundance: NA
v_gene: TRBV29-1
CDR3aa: CSVGHDRRSYEQCF

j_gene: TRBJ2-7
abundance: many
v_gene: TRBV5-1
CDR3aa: CASRLAGTLYEQYF

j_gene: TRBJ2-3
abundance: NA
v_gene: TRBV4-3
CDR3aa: CASSQEPVTSGRTGATDTQYF

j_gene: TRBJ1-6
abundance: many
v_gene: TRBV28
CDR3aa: CASSPTRGYNSPLHF

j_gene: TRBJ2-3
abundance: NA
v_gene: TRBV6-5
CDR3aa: CASSYAPVNTDTQYF

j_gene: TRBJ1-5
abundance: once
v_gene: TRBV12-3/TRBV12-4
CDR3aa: CTISADGHNQPQHF

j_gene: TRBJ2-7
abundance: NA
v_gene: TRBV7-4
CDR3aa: CGSRRDSSPIHEQYF

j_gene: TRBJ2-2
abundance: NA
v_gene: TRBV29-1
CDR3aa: CSGASLGTGEPSF

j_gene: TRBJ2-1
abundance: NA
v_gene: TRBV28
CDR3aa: CASRGTSGNNEQFF

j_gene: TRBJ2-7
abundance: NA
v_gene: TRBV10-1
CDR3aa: CALITGAQYEQYF

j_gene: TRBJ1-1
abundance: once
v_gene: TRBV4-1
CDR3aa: CAISRYLTGALNSEAFF

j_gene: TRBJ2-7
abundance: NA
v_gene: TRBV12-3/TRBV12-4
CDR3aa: CVSRADTDWGGQYF

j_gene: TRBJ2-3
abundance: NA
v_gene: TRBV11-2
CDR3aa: CASCHRGSGSLTDMLYF

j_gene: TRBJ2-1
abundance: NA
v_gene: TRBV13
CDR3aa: CARSHESYEQFF

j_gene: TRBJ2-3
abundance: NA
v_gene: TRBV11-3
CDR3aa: CASSLLAESTDTQYF

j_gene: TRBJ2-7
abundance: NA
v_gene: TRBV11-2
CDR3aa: CASSRGNVFSYEQYF

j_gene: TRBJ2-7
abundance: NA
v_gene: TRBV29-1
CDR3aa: CSSTREDKGYYEQYF

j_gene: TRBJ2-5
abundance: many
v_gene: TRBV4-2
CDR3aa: CASSQGGLAGVETQYF

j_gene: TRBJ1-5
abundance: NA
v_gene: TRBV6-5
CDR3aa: CTSSPSSTQPQHF

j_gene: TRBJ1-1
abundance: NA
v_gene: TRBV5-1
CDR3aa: CASSAGDLSTEAFF

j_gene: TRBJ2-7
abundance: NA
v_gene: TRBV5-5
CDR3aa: CTSSPTSGTIYEQYF

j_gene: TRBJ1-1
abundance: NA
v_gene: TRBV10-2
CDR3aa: CASPWKGQGATEAFF

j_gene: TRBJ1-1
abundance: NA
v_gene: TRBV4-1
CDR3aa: CAISHPLNTEAFF

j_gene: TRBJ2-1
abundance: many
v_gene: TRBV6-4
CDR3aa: CASSALLAGDYNEQFF

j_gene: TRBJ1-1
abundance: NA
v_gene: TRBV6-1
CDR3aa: CPNSEGLEGPAEAFF